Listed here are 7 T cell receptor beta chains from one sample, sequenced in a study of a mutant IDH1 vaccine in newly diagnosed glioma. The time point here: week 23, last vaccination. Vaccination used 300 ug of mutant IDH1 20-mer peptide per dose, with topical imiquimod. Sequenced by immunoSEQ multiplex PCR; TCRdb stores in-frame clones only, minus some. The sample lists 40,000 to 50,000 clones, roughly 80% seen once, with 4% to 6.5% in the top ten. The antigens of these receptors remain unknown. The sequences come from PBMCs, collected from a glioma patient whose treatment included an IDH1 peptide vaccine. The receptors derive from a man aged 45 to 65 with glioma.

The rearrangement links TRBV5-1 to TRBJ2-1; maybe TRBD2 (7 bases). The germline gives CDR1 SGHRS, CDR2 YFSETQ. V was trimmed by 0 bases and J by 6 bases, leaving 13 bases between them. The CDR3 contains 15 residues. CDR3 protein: CASSLEGGPVNEQFF. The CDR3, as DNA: TGCGCCAGCAGCTTGGAGGGGGGGCCGGTCAATGAGCAGTTCTTC.

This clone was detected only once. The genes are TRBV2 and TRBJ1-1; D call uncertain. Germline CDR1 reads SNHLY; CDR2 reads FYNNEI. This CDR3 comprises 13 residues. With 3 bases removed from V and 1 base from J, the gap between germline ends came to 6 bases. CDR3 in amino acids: CASSDAPNTEAFF. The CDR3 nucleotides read TGTGCCAGCAGTGATGCCCCGAACACTGAAGCTTTCTTT.

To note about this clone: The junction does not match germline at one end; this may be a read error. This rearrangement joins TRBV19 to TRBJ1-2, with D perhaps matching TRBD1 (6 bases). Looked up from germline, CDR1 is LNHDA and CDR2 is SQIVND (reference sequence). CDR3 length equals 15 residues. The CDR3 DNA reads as TGTGCCACTAAGAGCGGACAGCGGTGGAACTCTGGCTACACCTTC. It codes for CATKSGQRWNSGYTF.

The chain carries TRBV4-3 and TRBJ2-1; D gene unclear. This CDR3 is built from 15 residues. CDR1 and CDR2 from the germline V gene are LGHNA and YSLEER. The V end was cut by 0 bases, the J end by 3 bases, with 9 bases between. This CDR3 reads CASSQDGRSYNEQFF. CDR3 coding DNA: TGCGCCAGCAGCCAAGATGGAAGGAGCTACAATGAGCAGTTCTTC.

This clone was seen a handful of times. DNA for the CDR3: TGTGCCAGCAGGCGCGACAGGAACACCGGGGAGCTGTTTTTT. Protein: CASRRDRNTGELFF. The V gene is TRBV7-2, the J gene TRBJ2-2, with a weak D call TRBD1 (5 bases). This CDR3 region has 14 residues. Germline V gene data show CDR1 as SGHTA and CDR2 as FQGNSA. V lost 6 bases and J lost 1, with 9 bases in between.

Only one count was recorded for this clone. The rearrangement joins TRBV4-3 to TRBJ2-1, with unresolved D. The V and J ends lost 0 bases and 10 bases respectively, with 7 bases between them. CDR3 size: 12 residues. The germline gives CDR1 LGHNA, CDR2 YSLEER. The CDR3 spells CASSQDTGEQFF. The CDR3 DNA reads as TGCGCCAGCAGCCAAGATACCGGGGAGCAGTTCTTC.

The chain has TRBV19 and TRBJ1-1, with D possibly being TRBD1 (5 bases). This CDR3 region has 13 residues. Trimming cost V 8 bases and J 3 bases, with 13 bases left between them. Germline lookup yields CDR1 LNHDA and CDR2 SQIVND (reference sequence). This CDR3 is CASGFGGDTEAFF. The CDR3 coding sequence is TGTGCCAGTGGTTTCGGAGGGGACACTGAAGCTTTCTTT.